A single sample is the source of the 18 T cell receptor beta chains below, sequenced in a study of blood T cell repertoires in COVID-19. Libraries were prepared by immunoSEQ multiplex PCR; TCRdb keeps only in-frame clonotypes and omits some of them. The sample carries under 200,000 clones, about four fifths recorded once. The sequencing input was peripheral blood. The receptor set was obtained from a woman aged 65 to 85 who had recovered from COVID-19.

CDR3 sequence (DNA): TGTGCCAGCAGCCTAGGCGGGAGGGATACGCAGTATTTT. This sequence encodes CASSLGGRDTQYF. This chain joins TRBV7-9 and TRBJ2-3; 8 nucleotides line up with TRBD2. Germline V lookup: CDR1 SEHNR, CDR2 FQNEAQ (reference sequence). The CDR3 covers 13 residues. Unmatched junction bases numbered 4, after V lost 5 bases and J lost 6 bases.

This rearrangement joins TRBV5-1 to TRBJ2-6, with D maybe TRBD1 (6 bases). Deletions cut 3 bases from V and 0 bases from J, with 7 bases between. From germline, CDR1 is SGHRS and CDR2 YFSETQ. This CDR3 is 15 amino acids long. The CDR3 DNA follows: TGCGCCAGCAGCTCGGACAGCTCTGGGGCCAACGTCCTGACTTTC. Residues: CASSSDSSGANVLTF.

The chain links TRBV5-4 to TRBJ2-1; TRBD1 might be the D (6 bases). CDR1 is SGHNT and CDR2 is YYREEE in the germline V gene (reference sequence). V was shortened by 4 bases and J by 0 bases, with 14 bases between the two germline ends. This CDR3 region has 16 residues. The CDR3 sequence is CASSPRGHSSYNEQFF. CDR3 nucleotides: TGTGCCAGCAGCCCTCGGGGACACAGCTCCTACAATGAGCAGTTCTTC.

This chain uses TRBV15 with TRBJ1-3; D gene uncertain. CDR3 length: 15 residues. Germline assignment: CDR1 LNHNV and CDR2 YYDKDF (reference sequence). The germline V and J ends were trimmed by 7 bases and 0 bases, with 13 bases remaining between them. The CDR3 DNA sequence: TGTGCCACCAATACCGGGAGATACTCTGGAAACACCATATATTTT. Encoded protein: CATNTGRYSGNTIYF.

CDR3 nucleotides: TGTGCCAGCAGCTTAGTGGGGGGACAGCTTGAGACCCAGTACTTC. Translation gives CASSLVGGQLETQYF. V is TRBV7-2 and J is TRBJ2-5; a possible D gene is TRBD1 (7 bases). V shed 1 base and J shed 5 bases, with 14 bases lying between them. This CDR3 has 15 residues. The germline V gene encodes CDR1 SGHTA and CDR2 FQGNSA. Based on the CDR3 plus reference TRBV7-2 and TRBJ2-5, the full variable domain is GAGVSQSPSNKVTEKGKDVELRCDPISGHTALYWYRQSLGQGLEFLIYFQGNSAPDKSGLPSDRFSAERTGGSVSTLTIQRTQQEDSAVYLCASSLVGGQLETQYFGPGTRLLVL.

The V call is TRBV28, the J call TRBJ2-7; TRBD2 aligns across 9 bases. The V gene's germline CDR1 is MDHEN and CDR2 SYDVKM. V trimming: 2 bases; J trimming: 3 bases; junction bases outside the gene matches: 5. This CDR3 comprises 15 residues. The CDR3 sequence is CASSLGLAGIYEQYF. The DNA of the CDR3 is TGTGCCAGCAGTTTAGGCCTAGCGGGAATCTACGAGCAGTACTTC. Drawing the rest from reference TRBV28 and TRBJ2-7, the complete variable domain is DVKVTQSSRYLVKRTGEKVFLECVQDMDHENMFWYRQDPGLGLRLIYFSYDVKMKEKGDIPEGYSVSREKKERFSLILESASTNQTSMYLCASSLGLAGIYEQYFGPGTRLTVT.

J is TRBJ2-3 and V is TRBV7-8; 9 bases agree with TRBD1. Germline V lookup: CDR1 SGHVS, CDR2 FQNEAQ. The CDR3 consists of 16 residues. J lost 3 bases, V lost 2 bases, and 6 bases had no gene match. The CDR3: CASSLSAGQGTDTQYF. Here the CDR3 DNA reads TGTGCCAGCAGCTTATCAGCGGGACAGGGTACAGATACGCAGTATTTT.

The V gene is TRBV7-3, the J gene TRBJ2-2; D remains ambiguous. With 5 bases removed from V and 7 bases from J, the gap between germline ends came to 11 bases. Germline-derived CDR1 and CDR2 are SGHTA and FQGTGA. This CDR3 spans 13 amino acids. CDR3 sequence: CASSPQQVGELFF. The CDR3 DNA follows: TGTGCCAGCAGCCCCCAGCAGGTCGGGGAGCTGTTTTTT.

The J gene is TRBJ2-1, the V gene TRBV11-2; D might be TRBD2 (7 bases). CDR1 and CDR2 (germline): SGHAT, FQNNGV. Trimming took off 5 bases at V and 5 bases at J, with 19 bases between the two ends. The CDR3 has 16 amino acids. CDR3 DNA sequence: TGTGCCAGCAGCCCAGCGGCGTGGGAGGGGGACAATGAGCAGTTCTTC. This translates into CASSPAAWEGDNEQFF.

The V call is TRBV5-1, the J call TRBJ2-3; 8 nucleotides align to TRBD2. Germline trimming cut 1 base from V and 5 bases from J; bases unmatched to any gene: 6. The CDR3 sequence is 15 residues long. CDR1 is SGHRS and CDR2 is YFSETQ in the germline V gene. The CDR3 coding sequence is TGCGCCAGCAGCTTGCCAGCGGGGGTATTAGATACGCAGTATTTT. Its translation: CASSLPAGVLDTQYF.

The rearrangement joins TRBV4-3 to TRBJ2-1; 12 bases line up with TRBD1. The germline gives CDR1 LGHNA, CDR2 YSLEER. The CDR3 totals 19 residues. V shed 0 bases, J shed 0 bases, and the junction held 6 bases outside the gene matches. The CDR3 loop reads CASSQDRDRGPSSYNEQFF. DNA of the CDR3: TGCGCCAGCAGCCAAGACCGGGACAGGGGGCCGAGCTCCTACAATGAGCAGTTCTTC.

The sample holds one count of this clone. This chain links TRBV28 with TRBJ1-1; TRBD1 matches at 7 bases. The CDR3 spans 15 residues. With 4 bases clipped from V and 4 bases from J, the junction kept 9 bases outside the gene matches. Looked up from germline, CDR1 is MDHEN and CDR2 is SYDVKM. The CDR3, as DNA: TGTGCCAGCAGTTCCCCCGGCAGGGGGGTCACTGAAGCTTTCTTT. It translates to CASSSPGRGVTEAFF.

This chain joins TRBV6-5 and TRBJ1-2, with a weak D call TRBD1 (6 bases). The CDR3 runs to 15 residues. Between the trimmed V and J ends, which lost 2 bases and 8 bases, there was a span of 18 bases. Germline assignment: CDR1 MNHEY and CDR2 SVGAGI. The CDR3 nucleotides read TGTGCCAGCAGTTACCCCCGGGCGGGGGCTGACGGCTACACCTTC. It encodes CASSYPRAGADGYTF.

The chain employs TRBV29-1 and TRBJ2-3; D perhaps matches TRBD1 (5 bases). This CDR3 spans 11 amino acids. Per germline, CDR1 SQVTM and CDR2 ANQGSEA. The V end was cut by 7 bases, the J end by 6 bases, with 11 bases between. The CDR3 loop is CSAPDSDTQYF. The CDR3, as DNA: TGCAGCGCCCCCGACAGTGATACGCAGTATTTT.

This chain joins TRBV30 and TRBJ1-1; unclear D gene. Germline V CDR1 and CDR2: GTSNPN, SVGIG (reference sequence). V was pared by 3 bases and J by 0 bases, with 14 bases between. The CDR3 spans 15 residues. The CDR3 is CAWSPAGYMNTEAFF. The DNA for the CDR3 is TGTGCCTGGAGCCCGGCCGGGTACATGAACACTGAAGCTTTCTTT.

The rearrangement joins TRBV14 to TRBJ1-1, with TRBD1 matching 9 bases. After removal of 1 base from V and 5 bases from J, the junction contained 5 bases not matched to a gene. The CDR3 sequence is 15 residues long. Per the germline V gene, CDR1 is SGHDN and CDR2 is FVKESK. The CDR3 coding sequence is TGTGCCAGCAGCCAAGTGGGACAGGGTGAAACTGAAGCTTTCTTT. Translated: CASSQVGQGETEAFF.

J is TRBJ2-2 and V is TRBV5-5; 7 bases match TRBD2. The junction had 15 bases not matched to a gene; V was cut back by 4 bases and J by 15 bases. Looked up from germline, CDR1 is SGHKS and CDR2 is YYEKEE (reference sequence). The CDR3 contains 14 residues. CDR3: CASSPRGAGDRVFF. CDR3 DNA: TGTGCCAGCAGCCCCCGCGGGGCGGGGGATAGGGTGTTTTTT.

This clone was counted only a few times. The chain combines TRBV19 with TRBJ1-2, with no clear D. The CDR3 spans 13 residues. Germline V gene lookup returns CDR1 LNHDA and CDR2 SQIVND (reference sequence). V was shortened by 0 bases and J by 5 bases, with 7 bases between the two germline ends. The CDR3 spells CASSIEGEYGYTF. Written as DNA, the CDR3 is TGTGCCAGTAGTATAGAGGGAGAATATGGCTACACCTTC.